The clone carrying this TCR beta chain was seen once. The sample comes from a study of cytomegalovirus exposure and HLA in healthy donors. Assay: immunoSEQ multiplex PCR; the TCRdb copy retains only in-frame clones and omits some. The sample has 330,000 or so clones, about nine tenths seen once. The clonotype originates from a woman aged 18-29 years in good health and CMV-seronegative. The sequenced sample was PBMCs.

Here the CDR3 reads CASSWTGVRNTEAFF. The CDR3 DNA reads TGTGCCAGCAGTTGGACAGGGGTCCGTAACACTGAAGCTTTCTTT. This sequence joins TRBV27 and TRBJ1-1; 9 bases agree with TRBD1. The J segment lost 2 bases and the V segment lost 4 bases, leaving 5 bases of the junction unmatched. Looked up from germline, CDR1 is MNHEY and CDR2 is SMNVEV (reference sequence). This CDR3 spans 15 amino acids.